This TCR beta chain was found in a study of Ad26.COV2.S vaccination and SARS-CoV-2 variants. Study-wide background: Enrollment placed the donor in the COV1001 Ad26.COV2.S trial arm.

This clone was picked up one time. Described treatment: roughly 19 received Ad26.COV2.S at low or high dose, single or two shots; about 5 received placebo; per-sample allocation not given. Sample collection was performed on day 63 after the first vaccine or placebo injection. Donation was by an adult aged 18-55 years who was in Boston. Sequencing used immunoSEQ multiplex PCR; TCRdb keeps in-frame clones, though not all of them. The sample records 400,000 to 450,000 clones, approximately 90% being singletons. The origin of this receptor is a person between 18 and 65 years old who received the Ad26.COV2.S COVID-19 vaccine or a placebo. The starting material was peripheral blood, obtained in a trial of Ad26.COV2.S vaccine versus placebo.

The CDR3 region is CASSLGYSPNYEQYF. The DNA for the CDR3 is TGTGCCAGCAGCTTAGGTTACAGCCCTAACTACGAGCAGTACTTC. V gene TRBV7-2 combines with J gene TRBJ2-7; D unclear. The V end lost 1 base, the J end lost 3 bases, and 13 bases lay between the germline ends. The germline gives CDR1 SGHTA, CDR2 FQGNSA. The CDR3 consists of 15 residues.